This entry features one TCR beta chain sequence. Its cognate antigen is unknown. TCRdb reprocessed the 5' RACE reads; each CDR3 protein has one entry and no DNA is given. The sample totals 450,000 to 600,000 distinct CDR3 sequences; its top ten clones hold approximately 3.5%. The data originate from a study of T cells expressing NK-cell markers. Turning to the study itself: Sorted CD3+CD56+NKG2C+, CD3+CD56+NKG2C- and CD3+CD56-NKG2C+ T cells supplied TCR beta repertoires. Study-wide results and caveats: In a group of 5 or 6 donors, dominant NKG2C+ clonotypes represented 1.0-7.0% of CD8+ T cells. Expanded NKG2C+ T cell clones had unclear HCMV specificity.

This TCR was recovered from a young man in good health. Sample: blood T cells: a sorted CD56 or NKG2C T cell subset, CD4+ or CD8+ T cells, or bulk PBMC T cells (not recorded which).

CDR3 in amino acids: CASSQLGARSADTQYF. The genes are TRBV4-3 and TRBJ2-3; TCRdb selects TRBD2, and the lack of DNA leaves this call unchecked. The CDR3 loop spans 16 amino acids. CDR1 and CDR2 from the germline V gene are LGHNA and YSLEER.